This T cell receptor beta chain appears in the sequencing data of a study of OX40 agonist ivuxolimab in advanced cancers. The assay was immunoSEQ multiplex PCR, and TCRdb's table has in-frame clones only and misses some. The data show tens of thousands of clones, with roughly 89% seen just once and 0.33% held by the top ten. Trimming shortened V by 0 bases and J by 2 bases, and 8 bases separated the two germline ends. Germline V CDR1 and CDR2: GTSNPN, SVGIG (reference sequence). This CDR3 region has 14 residues. The source material was CD4+ or CD8+ T cells sorted from blood, sampled in a trial of the OX40 agonist ivuxolimab. The clonotype was recovered from an adult with an advanced solid tumor such as melanoma, head and neck, liver or kidney cancer. The chain combines TRBV30 with TRBJ1-3; D might be TRBD1 (6 bases). This chain's CDR3 is CAWSVGAAGNTIYF. The CDR3 region has the DNA TGTGCCTGGAGTGTGGGGGCCGCTGGAAACACCATATATTTT.